This T cell receptor beta chain was profiled in a study of neurological immune-mediated disorders (dated by TCRdb to between 2019 and 2020). A note on the overall study: Among the approximately 35 multiple sclerosis patients, relapsing-remitting MS was present in around 31 and secondary progressive MS was present in 3. Using UMI-based sequencing, the study compared peripheral blood TCR-beta repertoires from patients with HTLV-I-associated myelopathy (HAM/TSP), patients with multiple sclerosis, and healthy controls. The roughly 100 TCR-beta libraries covered PBMC samples along with longitudinal samples, technical triplicates, and paired sorted CD4+ and CD8+ T-cell subsets. The cohort included approximately 70 subjects: about 15 with HAM/TSP, some 34 with multiple sclerosis, and some 20 healthy controls.

The research as a whole found: Phylogenetic analysis grouped repertoires from 18 of 34 MS patients into a cluster of related CDR3 sequences, suggesting a possible repertoire-level signature. No clinical or MRI features were associated with the MS cluster, and the authors said that larger cohorts are needed. The highest TCR clonal expansion was observed in HAM/TSP patients, whereas the lowest was observed in MS patients, even when compared with healthy controls. Expanded clones from different subjects shared no identical CDR3 amino acid sequences, which suggests that TCR-beta repertoires were private in all groups.

This clonotype has at least ten counts. The specificity of this receptor is unknown. No much larger clone is present one base from it, and per-base qualities are unavailable. For unsorted PBMC libraries, 2 million PBMCs were used after storage in RNAlater at -80 degrees C until RNA extraction. The multiple sclerosis patients were enrolled in a US clinical protocol that evaluated disease progression with magnetic resonance imaging. Peripheral blood underwent Ficoll-Hypaque density gradient centrifugation to isolate PBMCs, which were then cryopreserved in liquid nitrogen. From the cysteine through the phenylalanine, the CDR3 covers 15 amino acids. The CDR3 DNA has 45 bases and is translated from base 1. The germline V gene supplies CDR1 SGHRS and CDR2 YFSETQ. The V and J ends are trimmed by 0 bases and 4 bases, leaving 14 bases between them. cDNA was synthesized by template-switch 5'RACE using a primer carrying a 10-nucleotide random unique molecular identifier by which each TCR transcript was tagged. Every sequencing run covered 15-18 subjects and yielded more than 200 million TCR-beta sequences. The RNeasy kit was used for extraction of total RNA. TCR-beta VDJ regions were amplified with primers for the TCR constant region and the 5'RACE anchor, using the KAPA Real-time Library Amplification kit. Sample indexes and Illumina adaptors were added in a first PCR, and a second PCR then increased library yield. After Ampure bead purification, the TCR product of roughly 650 bp was size-selected on a 2% E-gel SizeSelection system. Before pooling, library quality was assessed on a Bioanalyzer, concentration was determined with Qubit, and library quantification was performed with the Kapa Library Quantification kit. Paired-end 2 x 150 bp sequencing of the libraries was performed on an Illumina HiSeq 2500. To increase sequence diversity, roughly 24-31% phiX was spiked into each library pool. The authors processed their data as follows. The UMI-based MiGEC pipeline processed quality-filtered reads and removed over 75% of raw TCR sequences during error correction. IMGT germline references were used for aligning VDJ genes, and each clonotype was defined as a unique CDR3 amino acid sequence together with its V-J genes. Clonal expansion, Shannon diversity, and CDR3 relatedness (CalcPairwiseDistances, ClusterSamples) were evaluated with VDJtools, and phylogenetic trees were built with CLCbio workbench. A clone was classed as expanded if it had 8 or more unique UMIs, a cutoff based on coefficient-of-variation modelling across technical triplicates. In-frame beta chains were kept once TCRdb had trimmed the public reads at Q25 with fastp and called clones with MiXCR. Every entry covers one CDR3 protein and lists the most common genes and DNA from its rows. The V and J calls, along with clone size, are taken from TCRdb and not from the paper's own processing. Recorded for this sample are 65,000 to 75,000 distinct CDR3 sequences; roughly 4.8% of them occurred a single time. The ten largest clonotypes hold 2% to 2.5% of the sample.

The chain couples TRBV5-1 to TRBJ2-7, with TRBD2 perhaps the D gene, on 6 matching bases. This clonotype was sampled from an older woman with multiple sclerosis. The sample was PBMCs. Here the CDR3 is given as CASSLGLRGLYEQYF. The bases are TGCGCCAGCAGCTTGGGACTTCGGGGGTTGTACGAGCAGTACTTC. Full variable domain (CDR3 extended with the reference TRBV5-1 and TRBJ2-7 proteins): KAGVTQTPRYLIKTRGQQVTLSCSPISGHRSVSWYQQTPGQGLQFLFEYFSETQRNKGNFPGRFSGRQFSNSRSEMNVSTLELGDSALYLCASSLGLRGLYEQYFGPGTRLTVT.